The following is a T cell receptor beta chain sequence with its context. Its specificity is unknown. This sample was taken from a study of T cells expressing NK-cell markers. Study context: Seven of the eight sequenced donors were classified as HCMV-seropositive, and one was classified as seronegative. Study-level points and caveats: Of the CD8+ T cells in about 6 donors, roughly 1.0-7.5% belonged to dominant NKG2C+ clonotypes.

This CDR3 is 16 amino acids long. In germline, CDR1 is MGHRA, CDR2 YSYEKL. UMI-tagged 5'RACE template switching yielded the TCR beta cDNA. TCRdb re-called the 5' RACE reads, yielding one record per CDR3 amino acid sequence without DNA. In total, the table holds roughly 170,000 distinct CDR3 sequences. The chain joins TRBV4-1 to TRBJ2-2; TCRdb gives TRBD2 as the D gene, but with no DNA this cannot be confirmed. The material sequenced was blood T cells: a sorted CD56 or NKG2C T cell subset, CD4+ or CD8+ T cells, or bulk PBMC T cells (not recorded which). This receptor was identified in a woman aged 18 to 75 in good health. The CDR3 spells CASSQGLAEGSGELFF.